The subject of this entry is one T cell receptor (beta chain). Profiled with immunoSEQ multiplex PCR; TCRdb holds only in-frame clones, not every one. The profile shows roughly 76,000 clones, 86% of them singletons. The data belong to a study of technical replicates of blood from a handful of donors. V lost 5 bases and J lost 4; bases outside the gene matches: 9. Germline V gene data show CDR1 as SEHNR and CDR2 as FQNEAQ (reference sequence). The CDR3 consists of 16 residues. This rearrangement joins TRBV7-9 to TRBJ2-1, with TRBD2 matching 9 bases. The sequence was obtained from a human donor in good health. Some clones in this sample may be carry-over from other donors' samples. The specimen sequenced was PBMCs. The chain's CDR3 is CASSTLAGRAYNEQFF. The CDR3 nucleotides are TGTGCCAGCAGCACGCTAGCGGGGAGGGCTTACAATGAGCAGTTCTTC. The full variable domain, completed using reference TRBV7-9 and TRBJ2-1, is DTGVSQNPRHKITKRGQNVTFRCDPISEHNRLYWYRQTLGQGPEFLTYFQNEAQLEKSRLLSDRFSAERPKGSFSTLEIQRTEQGDSAMYLCASSTLAGRAYNEQFFGPGTRLTVL.